A single sample gave rise to the 30 T cell receptor beta chains below, sequenced in a study of long-term antiretroviral therapy in people with HIV. Sequencing used immunoSEQ v3.0 at survey level. The assay was immunoSEQ multiplex PCR, and TCRdb's table has in-frame clones only and misses some. The table has roughly 12,000 clones, approximately 82% seen once. Sample: unsorted PBMCs, taken 1.2 years after starting antiretroviral therapy. Receptors were obtained from a man aged 35 to 55 with HIV.

The V gene is TRBV19, the J gene TRBJ1-4, with 7 positions matching TRBD1. CDR3 length: 14 residues. Germline V gene sequence: CDR1 LNHDA, CDR2 SQIVND (reference sequence). V shed 6 bases, J shed 5 bases, and the junction held 6 bases outside the gene matches. Here the CDR3 DNA reads TGTGCCAGTAGCCTGACAGGGACGAATGAAAAACTGTTTTTT. It yields the protein CASSLTGTNEKLFF.

This clone was picked up a small number of times. The chain joins TRBV9 to TRBJ2-7; a weak D match, TRBD1 (6 bases). Germline loops: CDR1 SGDLS, CDR2 YYNGEE. Trimming took off 2 bases at V and 0 bases at J, with 12 bases between the two ends. The CDR3 sequence is 15 residues long. CDR3 sequence: CASSVSTGISYEQYF. CDR3 DNA: TGTGCCAGCAGCGTTTCGACAGGCATCTCCTACGAGCAGTACTTC.

The chain uses TRBV4-3 and TRBJ1-2, with 9 positions matching TRBD1. Looked up from germline, CDR1 is LGHNA and CDR2 is YSLEER. The CDR3 extends over 16 amino acids. V trimming: 1 base; J trimming: 2 bases; junction bases outside the gene matches: 5. The CDR3 DNA sequence: TGCGCCAGCAGCCAAGCCCCCGGACAGGGGAACTATGGCTACACCTTC. Protein product: CASSQAPGQGNYGYTF.

The J gene is TRBJ2-1, the V gene TRBV9; D unresolved. Germline V gene data show CDR1 as SGDLS and CDR2 as YYNGEE. This CDR3 region has 13 residues. V lost 2 bases, J lost 8 bases, and 11 bases lay in between. CDR3 bases: TGTGCCAGCAGCGTGCTAGTGGGGTATGAGCAGTTCTTC. Translated, it gives CASSVLVGYEQFF.

The V call is TRBV6-5, the J call TRBJ2-2; a possible D gene is TRBD1 (5 bases). Deletions cut 2 bases from V and 4 bases from J, with 5 bases between. This CDR3 is 13 amino acids long. Germline CDR1 and CDR2: MNHEY and SVGAGI. CDR3: CASSYRGTGELFF. CDR3 in DNA: TGTGCCAGCAGTTACAGGGGCACCGGGGAGCTGTTTTTT.

This clone came up a few times. The rearrangement joins TRBV9 to TRBJ1-1, with D perhaps TRBD1 (5 bases). CDR1 is SGDLS, CDR2 YYNGEE, per germline. V was shortened by 1 base and J by 1 base, with 17 bases between the two germline ends. CDR3 length equals 17 residues. The CDR3 sequence: CASSVPWGVAENTEAFF. CDR3 nucleotides: TGTGCCAGCAGCGTACCATGGGGGGTTGCCGAGAACACTGAAGCTTTCTTT.

The chain combines TRBV23-1 with TRBJ2-2, with 11 positions matching TRBD2. TRBV23-1 is identified as an open reading frame with a role that is uncertain. This CDR3 has 15 residues. V shed 6 bases and J 1 base; nucleotides not matched to a gene: 1. CDR3 bases: TGCGCCAGCAGCCTAGCGGGGGGGAACACCGGGGAGCTGTTTTTT. It translates to CASSLAGGNTGELFF.

The rearrangement joins TRBV5-1 to TRBJ2-2; TRBD2 matches 8 bases. The CDR3 covers 16 residues. V gave up 1 base and J gave up 2 bases; unmatched junction bases: 4. Germline lookup yields CDR1 SGHRS and CDR2 YFSETQ. Here the CDR3 reads CASSLIAGSNTGELFF. CDR3 nucleotide sequence: TGCGCCAGCAGCTTGATAGCGGGGTCAAACACCGGGGAGCTGTTTTTT.

The rearrangement uses TRBV7-6 and TRBJ2-3, with TRBD2 matching over 7 bases. V lost 3 bases and J lost 0; bases outside the gene matches: 12. The CDR3 runs to 18 residues. Looked up from germline, CDR1 is SGHVS and CDR2 is FNYEAQ. The DNA for the CDR3 is TGTGCCAGCAGCTTGACTAGCTATATGATATTTAGCACAGATACGCAGTATTTT. It codes for CASSLTSYMIFSTDTQYF.

The CDR3 here is CASIWGGQASVNGYTF. The DNA of the CDR3 is TGTGCCAGCATCTGGGGGGGACAGGCCAGTGTGAATGGCTACACCTTC. The rearrangement uses TRBV5-4 and TRBJ1-2; 8 bases fit TRBD1. The CDR3 has 16 amino acids. Trimming removed 6 bases from V and 6 bases from J; junction bases left unmatched: 16. Germline V gene sequence: CDR1 SGHNT, CDR2 YYREEE (reference sequence).

The genes are TRBV7-9 and TRBJ1-6; D remains ambiguous. The V gene's germline CDR1 is SEHNR and CDR2 FQNEAQ (reference sequence). Trimming pared 2 bases from V and 9 bases from J, leaving 5 bases between. There are 12 residues in the CDR3. This CDR3 reads CASSLPFSPLHF. CDR3 nucleotides: TGTGCCAGCAGCTTACCGTTTTCACCCCTCCACTTT.

This clone came up once. The chain couples TRBV6-1 to TRBJ1-6; D is uncertain. There are 14 residues in the CDR3. CDR1 is MNHNS and CDR2 is SASEGT in the germline V gene. Trimming removed 0 bases from V and 13 bases from J, with 13 bases in between. As DNA, the CDR3 is TGTGCCAGCAGTGAAGCTAACGCCTCGGGGCCCCTCCACTTT. It codes for CASSEANASGPLHF.

The chain employs TRBV7-3 and TRBJ1-1; D is possibly TRBD1 (5 bases). Trimming took 0 bases from V and 7 from J, leaving 6 bases between them. CDR1 and CDR2 (germline): SGHTA, FQGTGA. This CDR3 has 12 amino acids. The CDR3 loop reads CASSLTGGEAFF. For the CDR3, the DNA is TGTGCCAGCAGCTTAACGGGGGGTGAAGCTTTCTTT.

This clone is large by share. This chain links TRBV6-1 with TRBJ1-2, with 10 nucleotides matching TRBD1. The CDR3 has 14 amino acids. J lost 4 bases, V lost 6 bases, and 5 bases had no gene match. Germline CDR1 MNHNS, CDR2 SASEGT. The CDR3: CASSEGQGSYGYTF. The DNA for the CDR3 is TGTGCCAGCAGCGAGGGACAGGGGAGCTATGGCTACACCTTC.

This clone was counted once. J is TRBJ2-1 and V is TRBV29-1, with 9 bases lining up with TRBD1. The CDR3 loop spans 11 amino acids. The V gene's germline CDR1 is SQVTM and CDR2 ANQGSEA. Germline trimming cut 5 bases from V and 16 bases from J; bases unmatched to any gene: 9. CDR3: CSVILGQGIFF. In DNA form, the CDR3 reads TGCAGCGTTATCCTGGGACAGGGTATATTCTTC.

The rearrangement links TRBV12-5 to TRBJ2-3; unclear D gene. The germline V and J ends were trimmed by 1 base and 3 bases, with 5 bases remaining between them. This CDR3 contains 13 residues. Germline V CDR1 and CDR2: LGHNT, FRNRAP. The CDR3, as DNA: TGTGCTAGTGGTTTGGGAGGAACAGATACGCAGTATTTT. Encoded protein: CASGLGGTDTQYF.

The chain is built from TRBV5-5 and TRBJ1-1, with 12 nucleotides matching TRBD1. The V gene's germline CDR1 is SGHKS and CDR2 YYEKEE (reference sequence). V was clipped by 0 bases and J by 10 bases; unmatched bases: 4. The CDR3 has 14 residues. CDR3 sequence (DNA): TGTGCCAGCAGCTTGGAGGGACAGGGGGCGCGAGCTTTCTTT. Amino acids: CASSLEGQGARAFF.

V and J are TRBV4-3 and TRBJ1-4; D is perhaps TRBD1 (6 bases). Trimming removed 4 bases from V and 3 bases from J, with 12 bases in between. Germline CDR1 LGHNA, CDR2 YSLEER. This CDR3 spans 15 amino acids. The CDR3: CASSRLDSANEKLFF. CDR3 sequence (DNA): TGCGCCAGCAGCCGGCTGGACAGCGCTAATGAAAAACTGTTTTTT.

The chain joins TRBV29-1 to TRBJ1-4; D is perhaps TRBD1 (5 bases). This CDR3 spans 13 amino acids. V shed 5 bases and J shed 7 bases, with 14 bases lying between them. Germline V lookup: CDR1 SQVTM, CDR2 ANQGSEA. This chain's CDR3 is CSVLRGGAEKLFF. In nucleotides, the CDR3 is TGCAGCGTTCTACGGGGTGGGGCTGAAAAACTGTTTTTT.

The V and J genes are TRBV27 and TRBJ1-2; D unresolved. V was pared by 3 bases and J by 6 bases, with 11 bases between. Germline V gene sequence: CDR1 MNHEY, CDR2 SMNVEV (reference sequence). The CDR3 has 13 amino acids. The CDR3 protein is CASSLTGIDGYTF. CDR3 nucleotide sequence: TGTGCCAGCAGTTTGACGGGGATTGATGGCTACACCTTC.

The genes are TRBV27 and TRBJ1-1; weak D call: TRBD1 (5 bases). V lost 7 bases and J 3 bases, leaving 21 bases between the germline ends. This CDR3 spans 16 amino acids. Germline values: CDR1 MNHEY, CDR2 SMNVEV (reference sequence). The CDR3 region has the DNA TGTGCCAGCACTACCCGGGACGCCGGCCCTCACACTGAAGCTTTCTTT. This sequence encodes CASTTRDAGPHTEAFF.

V usage is TRBV6-4 and J usage is TRBJ2-2; possible D gene TRBD2, 6 bases. Trimming removed 7 bases from V and 2 bases from J, with 11 bases in between. This CDR3 comprises 14 residues. CDR1 MRHNA and CDR2 SNTAGT come from the germline V gene. The CDR3 spells CASKRDFNTGELFF. CDR3 bases: TGTGCCAGCAAAAGGGACTTTAACACCGGGGAGCTGTTTTTT.

The chain employs TRBV5-6 and TRBJ1-2; TRBD1 might be the D (6 bases). The CDR3 consists of 13 residues. The V gene lost 2 bases and the J gene lost 6 bases, with 11 bases spanning the gap. The germline CDR1 and CDR2 sequences are SGHDT and YYEEEE. CDR3 residues: CASSFGGRNGYTF. CDR3 bases: TGTGCCAGCAGCTTCGGGGGGCGGAATGGCTACACCTTC.

The CDR3 loop reads CAWKGQNTEAFF. The CDR3 region has the DNA TGTGCCTGGAAGGGTCAGAACACTGAAGCTTTCTTT. V is TRBV30 and J is TRBJ1-1, with D unresolved. The CDR3 contains 12 residues. The V end lost 4 bases, the J end lost 1 base, and 7 bases lay between the germline ends. Germline V lookup: CDR1 GTSNPN, CDR2 SVGIG (reference sequence).

This chain joins TRBV4-2 and TRBJ1-2; perhaps TRBD1 as D (5 bases). CDR1 is LGHNA, CDR2 YNFKEQ, per germline. Trimming left V 4 bases short and J 14 bases short, with 20 bases between. The CDR3 has 13 amino acids. This chain's CDR3 is CASSLKNTGAVTF. In DNA, the CDR3 is TGTGCCAGCAGCCTAAAGAATACTGGGGCCGTAACCTTC.

V and J are TRBV10-3 and TRBJ1-4, with 7 nucleotides matching TRBD1. Unmatched junction bases numbered 2, after V lost 0 bases and J lost 10 bases. The CDR3 length is 13 residues. The germline V gene encodes CDR1 ENHRY and CDR2 SYGVKD. The CDR3 DNA reads TGTGCCATCAGTGAGTCCCAGGGGGGAAAACTGTTTTTT. This encodes CAISESQGGKLFF.

The V gene is TRBV9, the J gene TRBJ2-7; possibly TRBD2 for D (6 bases). This CDR3 is 13 amino acids long. Deletions cut 2 bases from V and 3 bases from J, with 9 bases between. The germline CDR1 and CDR2 sequences are SGDLS and YYNGEE. The CDR3 here is CASSVETSYEQYF. The CDR3 bases are TGTGCCAGCAGCGTCGAGACTAGCTACGAGCAGTACTTC.

The sample holds one count of this clone. The V gene is TRBV5-1, the J gene TRBJ2-3; TRBD1 aligns across 9 bases. The germline CDR1 and CDR2 sequences are SGHRS and YFSETQ. Unmatched junction bases numbered 3, after V lost 2 bases and J lost 5 bases. There are 14 residues in the CDR3. In DNA form, the CDR3 reads TGCGCCAGCAGCTTACAGGGGGCAGGAGATACGCAGTATTTT. Encoded protein: CASSLQGAGDTQYF. The whole variable domain, remainder taken from reference TRBV5-1 and TRBJ2-3, is KAGVTQTPRYLIKTRGQQVTLSCSPISGHRSVSWYQQTPGQGLQFLFEYFSETQRNKGNFPGRFSGRQFSNSRSEMNVSTLELGDSALYLCASSLQGAGDTQYFGPGTRLTVL.

This clone has only one observation. The rearrangement uses TRBV29-1 and TRBJ1-5, with 10 bases lining up with TRBD1. CDR3 size: 21 residues. Germline-derived CDR1 and CDR2 are SQVTM and ANQGSEA. The ends lost 8 bases at V and 1 base at J; junction bases unmatched: 26. The CDR3: CSSRGPQKQTGGLLSNQPQHF. For the CDR3, the DNA is TGCAGCTCCCGGGGCCCCCAAAAACAGACAGGGGGCCTATTGAGCAATCAGCCCCAGCATTTT.

This clone counts as medium-sized. The gene calls are TRBV2 and TRBJ2-7, with 7 positions matching TRBD2. With V trimmed by 3 bases and J by 2 bases, 4 bases remained unmatched. The CDR3 extends over 14 amino acids. Germline-derived CDR1 and CDR2 are SNHLY and FYNNEI. The CDR3 nucleotides are TGTGCCAGCAGTGACGGGGGGTTGGCCTACGAGCAGTACTTC. It translates to CASSDGGLAYEQYF.